This T cell receptor (beta chain) came from a study of T cells after yellow fever vaccination. On the study more broadly: With SMART-Seq v4 Ultra Low Input, the fractions containing low cell numbers were prepared.

Using its own MiXCR run on the 5' RACE reads, TCRdb lists one record per CDR3 protein. This sample has around 530,000 distinct CDR3 sequences; less than 20% occur once, and the top ten carry around a sixth. Study-wide points: Abundant bulk-population clonotypes could contaminate the FACS-sorted repertoires. The secondary response showed a weaker magnitude and a faster peak, day 5 versus 15.

About this clonotype itself: Its antigen remains unidentified.

The receptor was isolated from a man between 18 and 35 years old who received the YFV17D yellow fever vaccine. Sample: PBMCs, taken 4 to 6 days after the first yellow fever vaccination.

This CDR3 reads CAIRSLRALAFF. CDR3 nucleotides: TGTGCCATCAGAAGTTTAAGGGCCCTGGCTTTCTTT. The rearrangement uses TRBV10-3 and TRBJ1-1; no clear D. V was shortened by 6 bases and J by 11 bases, with 16 bases between the two germline ends. From germline, CDR1 is ENHRY and CDR2 SYGVKD. The CDR3 totals 12 residues.